This TCR beta chain is drawn from a study of T cells of healthy individuals. TCRdb analysed the 5' RACE reads with MiXCR anew, one entry per CDR3 protein. The profile covers roughly 87,000 distinct CDR3 sequences, with approximately 15% appearing a single time and 6.2% taken by the ten largest. In this sample, this clonotype turned up a few times. The CDR3 spans 16 residues. Germline CDR1 LGHNA, CDR2 YSLEER. After removal of 4 bases from V and 1 base from J, the junction contained 3 bases not matched to a gene. This chain links TRBV4-3 with TRBJ1-4, with 10 nucleotides matching TRBD1. This TCR came from a human donor in good health. The chain's CDR3 is CASSPGQGVTNEKLFF. The CDR3 nucleotides read TGCGCCAGCAGCCCCGGACAGGGGGTAACTAATGAAAAACTGTTTTTT.